The subject of this entry is one T cell receptor (beta chain). This clonotype was found a few times. Its antigen target is currently unknown. No quality values exist for individual bases; no much larger clone is one base distant. CDR1 SGDLS and CDR2 YYNGEE were looked up in the germline V gene. CDR3 length: 15 amino acids, cysteine to phenylalanine. Only the CDR3 DNA is retained, 45 bases long and in frame from the first base. V and J lose 0 bases and 4 bases, and a span of 13 bases separates them. This sample is part of a study of identical twins (dated by TCRdb to 2016 to 2018). With respect to the entire study: To test whether fetal clonotypes persist, the study used deep sequencing on TCR alpha and beta repertoires from monozygotic twins, unrelated adults of various ages, and cord blood. To rule out contamination, replicate twin experiments were performed at different times with different library preparation protocols. Beyond this particular receptor, the publication reports: Abundant cord blood beta clonotypes had fewer insertions, young adult naive repertoires showed a similar but weaker trend, and memory repertoires showed no such trend. Excess twin sharing in beta out-of-frame sequences was weaker because fewer shared sequences lowered the signal-to-noise ratio. Compared with coincidental sharing between unrelated individuals, an excess of low generation-probability sequences was observed among out-of-frame TCR alpha sequences shared between twins. Out-of-frame TCR alpha sharing in monozygotic twins was systematically underestimated by recombination models, whereas sharing between unrelated individuals was in agreement with the recombination models. Invariant T cells such as MAIT and iNKT could partly confound zero-insertion analyses, although diverse VJ usage argued against such confounding for most clonotypes. Because the same donors could not be followed over many years, conclusions were based on cross-sectional statistical analysis.

Preparation of the library involved 5' RACE. The reads were generated on an Illumina HiSeq 2000. Template switching introduced a universal primer binding site; the final cDNA contained a unique molecular identifier, enabling accurate counting of TCR cDNA molecules. First-strand cDNA for TCR alpha and beta chains was synthesized from specific primers in the conserved constant-segment region. To control for contamination, every cDNA library carried two barcodes: a SMART-Mk sample barcode plus Illumina barcodes. TruSeq adapter sequences and Illumina sample barcodes were added in two successive PCR steps. Sequencing of the TCR alpha and beta cDNA libraries was done on the Illumina HiSeq platform using custom primers. The original pipeline was this. Unique molecular identifiers were extracted from raw reads with MiGEC, and CDR3 positions were determined with MiXCR. Recombination models were inferred per individual with the repgenHMM and IGoR tools using an EM algorithm. Shared clonotypes were analyzed with the tcR package in R, and sharing was normalized by the product of cloneset sizes. To study raw recombination free of thymic and clonal selection effects, out-of-frame nonproductive sequences were analyzed. Starting from the raw public reads, TCRdb applied fastp trimming at Q25, assembled clones with MiXCR and retained in-frame beta chains. All rows with the same CDR3 protein become a single entry with the most common DNA and genes. The V and J calls, along with clone size, are taken from TCRdb and not from the paper's own processing. The sample includes about 890,000 distinct CDR3 sequences, with 12% observed a single time. The top ten constitute about 1.5% of the sample.

All donors were healthy Caucasians. Three pairs of female monozygotic twins, all aged roughly 18 to 29 years, were included in the twin cohort. The RNA used for TCR libraries was isolated from peripheral blood mononuclear cells. A further study also used this sample, focusing on yellow fever vaccine responses in identical twins. The other study reports the following: According to the authors, in identical twins the way T cells responded to vaccination appeared partly convergent and partly personalized. In the study, vaccine-responding T cell clones were precisely tracked in identical twins.

The chain is made from TRBV9 and TRBJ1-2, with the D gene uncertain. The clonotype was recovered from a woman between 18 and 30 years old in good health. Source material: PBMCs. The CDR3 region has the sequence CASSVGIGVGYGYTF. DNA sequence: TGTGCCAGCAGCGTAGGAATCGGGGTAGGCTATGGCTACACCTTC.